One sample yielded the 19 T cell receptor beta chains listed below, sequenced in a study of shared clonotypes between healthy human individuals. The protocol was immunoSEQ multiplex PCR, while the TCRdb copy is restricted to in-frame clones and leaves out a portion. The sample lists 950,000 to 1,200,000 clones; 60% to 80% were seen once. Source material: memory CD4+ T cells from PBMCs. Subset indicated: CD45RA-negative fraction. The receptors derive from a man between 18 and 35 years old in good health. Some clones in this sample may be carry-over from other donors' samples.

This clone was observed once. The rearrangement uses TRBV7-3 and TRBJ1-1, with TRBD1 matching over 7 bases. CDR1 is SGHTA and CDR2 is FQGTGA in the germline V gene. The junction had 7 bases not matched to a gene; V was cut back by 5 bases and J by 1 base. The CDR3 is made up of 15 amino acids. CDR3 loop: CASSPRQGKNTEAFF. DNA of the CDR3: TGTGCCAGCAGCCCGCGACAGGGAAAGAACACTGAAGCTTTCTTT.

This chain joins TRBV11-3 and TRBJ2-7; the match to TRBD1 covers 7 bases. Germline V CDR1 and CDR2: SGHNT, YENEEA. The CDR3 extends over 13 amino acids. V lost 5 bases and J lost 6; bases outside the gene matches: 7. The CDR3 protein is CASSPVAGGEQYF. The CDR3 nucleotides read TGTGCCAGCAGCCCGGTGGCAGGGGGCGAGCAGTACTTC.

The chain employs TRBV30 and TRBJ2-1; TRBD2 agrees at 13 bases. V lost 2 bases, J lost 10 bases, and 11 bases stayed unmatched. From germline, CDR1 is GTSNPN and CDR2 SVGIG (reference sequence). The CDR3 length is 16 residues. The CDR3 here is CAWSPRGTSGIQEQFF. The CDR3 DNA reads TGTGCCTGGAGTCCACGGGGGACTAGCGGGATCCAGGAGCAGTTCTTC.

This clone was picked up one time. In nucleotides, the CDR3 is TGTGCCAGCAGCCCGCCGGGTTCCGCGAACACCGGGGAGCTGTTTTTT. Translating it yields CASSPPGSANTGELFF. This chain joins TRBV7-9 and TRBJ2-2; D gene ambiguous. V gave up 5 bases and J gave up 0 bases, with 13 bases separating them. CDR1 is SEHNR and CDR2 is FQNEAQ in the germline V gene (reference sequence). The CDR3 covers 16 residues.

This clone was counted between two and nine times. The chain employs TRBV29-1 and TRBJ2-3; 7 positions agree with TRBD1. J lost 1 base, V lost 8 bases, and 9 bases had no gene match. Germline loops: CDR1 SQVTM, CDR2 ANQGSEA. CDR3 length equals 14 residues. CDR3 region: CSTLGGRGTDTQYF. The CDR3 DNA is TGCAGCACCTTAGGGGGCCGGGGCACAGATACGCAGTATTTT.

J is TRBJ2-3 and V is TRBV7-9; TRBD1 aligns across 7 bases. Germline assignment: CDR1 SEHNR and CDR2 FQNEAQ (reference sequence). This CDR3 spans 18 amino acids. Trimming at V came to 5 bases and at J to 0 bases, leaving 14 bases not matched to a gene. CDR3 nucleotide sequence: TGTGCCAGCAGCCCGATGTTAGGGACAGAGAAAAGCACAGATACGCAGTATTTT. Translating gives CASSPMLGTEKSTDTQYF.

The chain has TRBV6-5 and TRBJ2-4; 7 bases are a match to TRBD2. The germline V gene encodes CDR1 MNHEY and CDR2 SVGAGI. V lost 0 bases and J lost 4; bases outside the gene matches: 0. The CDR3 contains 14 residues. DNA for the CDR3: TGTGCCAGCAGTTACTCCGGGGGGAAAAACATTCAGTACTTC. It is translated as CASSYSGGKNIQYF.

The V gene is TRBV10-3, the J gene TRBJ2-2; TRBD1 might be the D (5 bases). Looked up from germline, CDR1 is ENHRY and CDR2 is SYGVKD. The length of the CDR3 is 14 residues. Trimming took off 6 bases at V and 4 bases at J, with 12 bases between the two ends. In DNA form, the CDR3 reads TGTGCCATCAGCCCCGGACAAGCCACCGGGGAGCTGTTTTTT. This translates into CAISPGQATGELFF.

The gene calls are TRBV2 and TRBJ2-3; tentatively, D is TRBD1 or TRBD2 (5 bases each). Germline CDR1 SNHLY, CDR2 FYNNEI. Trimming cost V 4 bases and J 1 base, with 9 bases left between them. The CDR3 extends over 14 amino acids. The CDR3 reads CASSGGTRTDTQYF. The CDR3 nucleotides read TGTGCCAGCAGTGGGGGGACCCGCACAGATACGCAGTATTTT.

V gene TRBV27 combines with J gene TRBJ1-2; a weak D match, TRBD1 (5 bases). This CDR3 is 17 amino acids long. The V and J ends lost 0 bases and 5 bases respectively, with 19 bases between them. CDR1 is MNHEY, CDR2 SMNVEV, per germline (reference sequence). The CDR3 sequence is CASSLSATRGGAYGYTF. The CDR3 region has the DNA TGTGCCAGCAGTTTATCGGCGACCCGGGGGGGAGCATATGGCTACACCTTC.

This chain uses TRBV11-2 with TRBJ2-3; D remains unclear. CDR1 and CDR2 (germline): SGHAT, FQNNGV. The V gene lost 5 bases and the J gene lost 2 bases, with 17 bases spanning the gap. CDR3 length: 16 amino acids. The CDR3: CASSPRQRTTTDTQYF. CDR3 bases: TGTGCCAGCAGCCCCCGTCAGCGAACAACCACAGATACGCAGTATTTT.

The CDR3 loop is CASSFRGGETQYF. Written as DNA, the CDR3 is TGCGCCAGCAGCTTTCGGGGTGGGGAGACCCAGTACTTC. The chain is built from TRBV5-1 and TRBJ2-5; weak D call: TRBD2 (5 bases). Germline V gene lookup returns CDR1 SGHRS and CDR2 YFSETQ. The CDR3 loop spans 13 amino acids. V lost 2 bases to trimming and J lost 5 bases, with 10 bases between them. Full variable domain (remainder filled in from reference TRBV5-1 and TRBJ2-5): KAGVTQTPRYLIKTRGQQVTLSCSPISGHRSVSWYQQTPGQGLQFLFEYFSETQRNKGNFPGRFSGRQFSNSRSEMNVSTLELGDSALYLCASSFRGGETQYFGPGTRLLVL.

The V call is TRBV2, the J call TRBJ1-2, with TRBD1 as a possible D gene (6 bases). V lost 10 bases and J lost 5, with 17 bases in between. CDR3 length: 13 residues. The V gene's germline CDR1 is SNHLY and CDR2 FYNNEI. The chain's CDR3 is CATHPTGGYGYTF. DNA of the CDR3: TGTGCCACTCATCCGACAGGCGGTTATGGCTACACCTTC.

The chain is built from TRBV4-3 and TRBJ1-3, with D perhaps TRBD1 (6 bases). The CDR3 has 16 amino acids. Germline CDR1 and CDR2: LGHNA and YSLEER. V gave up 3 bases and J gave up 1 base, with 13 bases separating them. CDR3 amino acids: CASSQALTGSGNTIYF. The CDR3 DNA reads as TGCGCCAGCAGCCAGGCCCTTACAGGGTCTGGAAACACCATATATTTT.

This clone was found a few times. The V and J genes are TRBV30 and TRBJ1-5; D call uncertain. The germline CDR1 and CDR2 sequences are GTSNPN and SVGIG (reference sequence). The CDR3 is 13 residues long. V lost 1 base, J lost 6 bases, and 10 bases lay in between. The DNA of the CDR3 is TGTGCCTGGAGTGCAAGCATCTCTCAGCCCCAGCATTTT. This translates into CAWSASISQPQHF.

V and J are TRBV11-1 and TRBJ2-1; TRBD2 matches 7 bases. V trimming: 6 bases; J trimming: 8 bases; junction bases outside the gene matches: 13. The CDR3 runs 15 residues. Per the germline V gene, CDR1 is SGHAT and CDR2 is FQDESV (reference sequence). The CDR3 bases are TGTGCCAGCAGGTCTCTAGCGGTACTTAGGGATGAGCAGTTCTTC. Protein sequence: CASRSLAVLRDEQFF.

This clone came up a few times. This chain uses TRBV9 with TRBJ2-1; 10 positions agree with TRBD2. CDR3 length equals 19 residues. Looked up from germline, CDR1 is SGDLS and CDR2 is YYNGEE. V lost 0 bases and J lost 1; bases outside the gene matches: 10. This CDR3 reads CASSVAPGASGSSYNEQFF. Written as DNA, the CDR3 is TGTGCCAGCAGCGTAGCTCCTGGGGCTAGCGGGAGTTCCTACAATGAGCAGTTCTTC.

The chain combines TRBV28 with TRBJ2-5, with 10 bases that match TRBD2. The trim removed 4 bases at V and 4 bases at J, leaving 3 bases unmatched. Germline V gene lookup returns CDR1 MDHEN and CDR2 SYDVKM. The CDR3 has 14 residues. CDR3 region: CASSSLAGLETQYF. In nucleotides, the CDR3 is TGTGCCAGCAGTTCACTAGCGGGATTAGAGACCCAGTACTTC.

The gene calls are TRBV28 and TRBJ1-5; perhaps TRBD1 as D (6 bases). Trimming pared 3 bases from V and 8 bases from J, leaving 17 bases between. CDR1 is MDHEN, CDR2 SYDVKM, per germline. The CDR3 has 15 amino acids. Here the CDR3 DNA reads TGTGCCAGCAGTTTGGTCGGGGGGCGAATGGAGCCCCAGCATTTT. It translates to CASSLVGGRMEPQHF.